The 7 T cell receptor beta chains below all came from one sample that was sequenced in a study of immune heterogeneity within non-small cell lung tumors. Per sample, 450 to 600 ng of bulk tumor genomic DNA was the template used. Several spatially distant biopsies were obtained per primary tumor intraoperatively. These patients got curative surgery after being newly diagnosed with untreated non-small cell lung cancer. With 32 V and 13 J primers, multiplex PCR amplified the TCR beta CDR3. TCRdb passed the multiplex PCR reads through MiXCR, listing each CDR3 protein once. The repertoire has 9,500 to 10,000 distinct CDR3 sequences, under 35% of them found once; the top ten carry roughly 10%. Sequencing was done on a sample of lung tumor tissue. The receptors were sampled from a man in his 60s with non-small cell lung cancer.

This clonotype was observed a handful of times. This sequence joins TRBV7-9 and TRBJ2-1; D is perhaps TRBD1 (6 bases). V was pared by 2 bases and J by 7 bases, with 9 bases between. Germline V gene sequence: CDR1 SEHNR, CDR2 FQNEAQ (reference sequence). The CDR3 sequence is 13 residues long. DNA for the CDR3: TGTGCCAGCAGCTTAAACACAGGGAATGAGCAGTTCTTC. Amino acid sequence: CASSLNTGNEQFF.

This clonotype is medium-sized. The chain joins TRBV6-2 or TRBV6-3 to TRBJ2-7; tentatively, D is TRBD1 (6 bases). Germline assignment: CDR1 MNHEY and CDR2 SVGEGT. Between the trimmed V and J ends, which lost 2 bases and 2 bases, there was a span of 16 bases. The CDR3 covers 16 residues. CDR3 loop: CASSYTLGTKTYEQYF. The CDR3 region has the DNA TGTGCCAGCAGTTACACGCTCGGGACAAAAACCTACGAGCAGTACTTC.

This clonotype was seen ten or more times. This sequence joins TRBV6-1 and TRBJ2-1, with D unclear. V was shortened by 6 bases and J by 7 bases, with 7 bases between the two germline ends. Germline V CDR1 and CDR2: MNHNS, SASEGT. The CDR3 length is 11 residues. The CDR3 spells CASSHGNEQFF. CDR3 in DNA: TGTGCCAGCAGCCACGGAAATGAGCAGTTCTTC.

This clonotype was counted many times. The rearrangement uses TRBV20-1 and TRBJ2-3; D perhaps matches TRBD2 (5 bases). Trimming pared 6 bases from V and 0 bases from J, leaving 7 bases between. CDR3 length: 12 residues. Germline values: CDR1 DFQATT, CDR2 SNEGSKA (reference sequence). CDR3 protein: CSARTSTDTQYF. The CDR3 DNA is TGCAGTGCAAGGACTAGCACAGATACGCAGTATTTT.

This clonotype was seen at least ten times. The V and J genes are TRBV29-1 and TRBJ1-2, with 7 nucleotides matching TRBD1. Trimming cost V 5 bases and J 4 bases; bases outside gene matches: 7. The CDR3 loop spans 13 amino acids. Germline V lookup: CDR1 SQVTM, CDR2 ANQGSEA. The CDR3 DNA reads TGCAGCGTTAAACTGACAGGGAGCTATGGCTACACCTTC. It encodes CSVKLTGSYGYTF.

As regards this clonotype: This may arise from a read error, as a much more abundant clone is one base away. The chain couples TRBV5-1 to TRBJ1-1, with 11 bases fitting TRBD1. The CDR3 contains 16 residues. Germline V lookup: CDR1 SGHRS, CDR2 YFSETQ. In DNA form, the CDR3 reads TGCGCCAGCAGCTTGGACAGGGACAGGGGGAACACTGAAGCTTCCTTT. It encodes CASSLDRDRGNTEASF.

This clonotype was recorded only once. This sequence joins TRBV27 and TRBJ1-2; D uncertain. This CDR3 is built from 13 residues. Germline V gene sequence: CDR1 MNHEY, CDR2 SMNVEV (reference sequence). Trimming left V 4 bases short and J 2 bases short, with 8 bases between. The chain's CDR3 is CASSWEGNYGYTF. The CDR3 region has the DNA TGTGCCAGCAGTTGGGAGGGCAACTATGGCTACACCTTC.